Described below is a single TCR beta chain sequence and its context. Its antigen is undetermined. The data derive from a study of cytomegalovirus exposure and HLA in healthy donors. Notes on the study in general: Specific recognition of CMV antigens was confirmed in vitro for three chains (all CMV-associated). TCR beta V- and J-gene trimming, according to a later analysis, was linked to a missense DCLRE1C variant. Most TCR sequences showed up rarely, but some public TCRs showed up in many donors.

V lost 5 bases and J 5 bases, leaving 12 bases between the germline ends. The length of the CDR3 is 14 residues. Germline V gene sequence: CDR1 ENHRY, CDR2 SYGVKD. 60 Vbeta and 13 Jbeta primers were used in PCR. Original processing methods: As a later analysis found, there were approximately 80 million unique TCR beta chains, of which roughly 11 million were shared. The protocol was immunoSEQ multiplex PCR, while the TCRdb copy is restricted to in-frame clones and leaves out a portion. The D gene and trimming were derived from the DNA, and the V and J assignments and clone size from that table. Of around 92,000 clones in the sample, 81% are singletons; the top ten hold about 1.2%.

The sequence was collected from a girl between 2 and 10 years old in good health and CMV-seropositive. Sequencing input: PBMCs. The V gene is TRBV10-3, the J gene TRBJ2-2, with D perhaps TRBD2 (6 bases). The CDR3 is CAISTSTLTGELFF. CDR3 DNA: TGTGCCATCAGTACTAGCACCTTAACCGGGGAGCTGTTTTTT.